This T cell receptor (beta chain) was documented in a study of graft-versus-host responses after intestinal transplantation. At the level of the study: Transplant types were multivisceral, liver-intestinal, or isolated intestinal. Recipients were all induced with anti-thymocyte globulin, then given tacrolimus and steroids for around three years.

CDR1 LNHDA and CDR2 SQIVND come from the germline V gene (reference sequence). After removal of 1 base from V and 0 bases from J, the junction contained 2 bases not matched to a gene. The CDR3 is made up of 15 amino acids. Notes on this clone: Its antigen is still unknown.

Investigators treated the graft tissue so that it released intraepithelial and lamina propria lymphocytes. Clones were read by immunoSEQ multiplex PCR, and TCRdb kept only the in-frame ones, dropping some. The sample includes some 4,300 clones, roughly 80% of them seen just once. Study-wide results and caveats: Peak circulating GvH clone levels were associated with early post-transplant HvG declines.

The sample was ileum tissue, taken around 340 days after intestinal transplantation. The TCR comes from a human patient who received an intestinal transplant, so some T cells may come from the graft donor. This chain connects TRBV19 to TRBJ2-7, with TRBD1 matching over 8 bases. Here the CDR3 reads CASSIGQGSSYEQYF. As DNA, the CDR3 is TGTGCCAGTAGTATAGGACAGGGGAGCTCCTACGAGCAGTACTTC.